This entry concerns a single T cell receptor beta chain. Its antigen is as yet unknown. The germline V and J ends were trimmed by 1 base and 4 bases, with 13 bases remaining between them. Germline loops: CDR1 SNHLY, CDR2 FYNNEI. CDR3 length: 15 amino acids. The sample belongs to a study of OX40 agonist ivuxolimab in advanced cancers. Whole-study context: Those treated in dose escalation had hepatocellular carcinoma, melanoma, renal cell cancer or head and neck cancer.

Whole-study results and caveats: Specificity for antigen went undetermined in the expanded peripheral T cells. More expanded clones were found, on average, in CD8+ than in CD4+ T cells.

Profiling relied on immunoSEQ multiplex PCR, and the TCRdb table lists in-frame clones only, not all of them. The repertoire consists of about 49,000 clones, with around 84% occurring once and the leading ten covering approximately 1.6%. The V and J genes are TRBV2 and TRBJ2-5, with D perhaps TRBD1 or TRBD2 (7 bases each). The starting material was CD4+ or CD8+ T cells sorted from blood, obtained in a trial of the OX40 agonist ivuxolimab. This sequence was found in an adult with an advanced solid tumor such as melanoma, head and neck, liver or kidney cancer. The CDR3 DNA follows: TGTGCCAGCAGTGAAGGAGGGGGCGGGGGAGAGACCCAGTACTTC. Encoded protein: CASSEGGGGGETQYF. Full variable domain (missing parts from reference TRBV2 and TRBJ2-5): EPEVTQTPSHQVTQMGQEVILRCVPISNHLYFYWYRQILGQKVEFLVSFYNNEISEKSEIFDDQFSVERPDGSNFTLKIRSTKLEDSAMYFCASSEGGGGGETQYFGPGTRLLVL.